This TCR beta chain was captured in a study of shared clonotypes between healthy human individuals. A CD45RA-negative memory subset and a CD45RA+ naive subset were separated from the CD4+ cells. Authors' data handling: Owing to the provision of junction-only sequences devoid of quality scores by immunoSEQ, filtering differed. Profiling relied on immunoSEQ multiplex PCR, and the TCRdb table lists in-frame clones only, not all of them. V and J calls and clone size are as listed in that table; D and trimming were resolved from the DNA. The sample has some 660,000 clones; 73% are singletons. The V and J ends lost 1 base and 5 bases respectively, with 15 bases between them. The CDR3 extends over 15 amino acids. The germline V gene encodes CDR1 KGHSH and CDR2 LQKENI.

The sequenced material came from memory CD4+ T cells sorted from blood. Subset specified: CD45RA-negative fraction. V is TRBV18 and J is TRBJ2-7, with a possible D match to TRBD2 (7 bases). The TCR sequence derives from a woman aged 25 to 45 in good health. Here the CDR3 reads CASSPRRGPGNEQYF. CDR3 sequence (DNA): TGTGCCAGCTCACCACGGCGGGGGCCGGGGAACGAGCAGTACTTC. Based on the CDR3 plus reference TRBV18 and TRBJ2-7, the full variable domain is NAGVMQNPRHLVRRRGQEARLRCSPMKGHSHVYWYRQLPEEGLKFMVYLQKENIIDESGMPKERFSAEFPKEGPSILRIQQVVRGDSAAYFCASSPRRGPGNEQYFGPGTRLTVT.